This T cell receptor beta chain derives from a study of Ad26.COV2.S vaccination and SARS-CoV-2 variants. Study-level information: Doses of Ad26.COV2.S were injected into muscle once or twice, 56 days apart.

Treatment indicated: some 20 received Ad26.COV2.S at low or high dose, single or two shots; roughly five received placebo; per-sample allocation not given. Day 63 after the first vaccine or placebo injection was the time point for sampling. The CDR3 consists of 12 residues. As regards this clone: The antigen is unknown. One junction end does not reproduce the germline sequence, and a read error may be involved.

This table comes from immunoSEQ multiplex PCR, and its TCRdb copy is limited to in-frame clones, with some not included. The sample holds about 350,000 clones, roughly 90% seen once. Study-level results: People who got the vaccine or the placebo had similar non-spike TCR breadth. Spike-specific TCR breadth ran higher among vaccine recipients than placebo recipients.

The clonotype comes from a person aged 18-60 years who received the Ad26.COV2.S COVID-19 vaccine or a placebo. The rearrangement uses TRBV12-3 or TRBV12-4 and TRBJ2-3, with D possibly being TRBD2 (5 bases). Specimen: peripheral blood, collected in a trial of Ad26.COV2.S vaccine versus placebo. CDR3 in DNA: TGTGCCAGCAGTCTAGCTTCTGATACGCAGTATTTT. It specifies CASSLASDTQYF.